The clone carrying this T cell receptor (beta chain) came up many times. The entry originates in a study of regulatory T cells in long-lasting Graves disease. HTBI primers from iRepertoire and Arm-PCR of CDR3 regions yielded the TCR beta libraries. TCRdb processed the multiplex PCR reads anew with MiXCR; each CDR3 protein has one entry. The data contain some 250,000 distinct CDR3 sequences, roughly 18% of them singletons. From germline, CDR1 is MDHEN and CDR2 SYDVKM. Trimming at V came to 5 bases and at J to 5 bases, leaving 7 bases not matched to a gene. The CDR3 is made up of 15 amino acids. Regarding time point: newly diagnosed GD, antithyroid drugs for less than 3 months. PBMC RNA served as the TCR library source. Tubes containing EDTA received about 10 milliliters of drawn peripheral blood. In addition, the sample was reused for a study of T cells in Graves' hyperthyroidism and ophthalmopathy.

V and J are TRBV28 and TRBJ1-5, with 9 bases identical to TRBD1. The starting material was peripheral blood mononuclear cells (PBMCs), obtained at new diagnosis, from a patient treated with antithyroid drugs. The sequence came from a woman in her twenties or thirties with Graves disease. In nucleotides, the CDR3 is TGTGCCAGCAGTGAACAGGGGGCGCGGGATCAGCCCCAGCATTTT. As protein: CASSEQGARDQPQHF.